This TCR beta chain was identified during a study of response to subunit inactivated influenza vaccine. As for this clonotype: The antigen remains undetermined.

TCRdb reanalysed the RT-PCR reads using MiXCR and keeps one entry per CDR3 protein. The sample shows about 800,000 distinct CDR3 sequences, 21% of them seen only once. Study conclusions and caveats: Every seasonal influenza vaccination brings in few new T cells, the authors suggested.

This TCR was recovered from a man in his forties or fifties who received an inactivated influenza vaccine. The starting material was PBMCs from blood, obtained 5 days after vaccination.

DNA of the CDR3: TGTGCCAGCAGTCTGTGGACGGCAACTAATGAAAAACTGTTTTTT. Its protein product is CASSLWTATNEKLFF. The chain employs TRBV5-5 and TRBJ1-4; D uncertain. The CDR3 is 15 residues long. Germline V gives CDR1 SGHKS, CDR2 YYEKEE (reference sequence). V lost 5 bases and J lost 0, with 11 bases in between.